What follows describes a single T cell receptor (beta chain). Sequencing of TCR beta was carried out in blood CD8+ and CD4+ T cells. The CD8+ and CD4+ T cells were negatively isolated, with the TEMRA cells enriched by FACS. This sample is drawn from a study of CD8 T cells in Susac syndrome. The V end lost 4 bases, the J end lost 0 bases, and 12 bases lay between the germline ends. The CDR3 consists of 15 residues. Germline V gives CDR1 SGHRS, CDR2 YFSETQ. With random hexamers, reverse transcription was performed on about 0.5 to 1 ug of RNA. It was immunoSEQ multiplex PCR that amplified TCR beta CDR3 across 54 Vbeta and 13 Jbeta. TCRdb reanalysed the immunoSEQ multiplex PCR reads using MiXCR and keeps one entry per CDR3 protein. The sample has around 160,000 distinct CDR3 sequences; about 94% are singletons.

The J gene is TRBJ2-3, the V gene TRBV5-1; tentatively, D is TRBD1 (5 bases). The material sequenced was CD4+ T cells from PBMCs. This TCR was sampled from a human donor in good health. For the CDR3, the DNA is TGCGCCAGCAGCCCTACAGGATCTAGCACAGATACGCAGTATTTT. It yields the protein CASSPTGSSTDTQYF.